The present T cell receptor (beta chain) was sequenced within a study of blood T cell repertoires in COVID-19. Study at large: Samples taken during acute and convalescent COVID-19 were collected in the United States, Italy and Spain. PBMCs, B-cell-depleted T cells, or T cells were the source of the cDNA or gDNA that made up the material.

Authors' processing steps: For nucleated cells, counts were estimated from reference gene primer amplification. Sequencing was performed with immunoSEQ multiplex PCR; in TCRdb, only in-frame clones are kept and a portion is missing. V and J calls and clone size follow that table, whereas D and trimming were derived from the DNA. Of tens of thousands of clones listed, about 89% are singletons. The source material was peripheral blood. This sequence was found in a human donor in a cohort sampled during active COVID-19.

CDR3 amino acids: CASSYQAGGEGEQFF. Written as DNA, the CDR3 is TGTGCCAGCAGTTACCAGGCGGGAGGCGAGGGTGAGCAGTTCTTC. The genes are TRBV6-5 and TRBJ2-1; 8 nucleotides line up with TRBD2. This CDR3 region has 15 residues. Germline V gene sequence: CDR1 MNHEY, CDR2 SVGAGI. The trim removed 2 bases at V and 9 bases at J, leaving 9 bases unmatched.